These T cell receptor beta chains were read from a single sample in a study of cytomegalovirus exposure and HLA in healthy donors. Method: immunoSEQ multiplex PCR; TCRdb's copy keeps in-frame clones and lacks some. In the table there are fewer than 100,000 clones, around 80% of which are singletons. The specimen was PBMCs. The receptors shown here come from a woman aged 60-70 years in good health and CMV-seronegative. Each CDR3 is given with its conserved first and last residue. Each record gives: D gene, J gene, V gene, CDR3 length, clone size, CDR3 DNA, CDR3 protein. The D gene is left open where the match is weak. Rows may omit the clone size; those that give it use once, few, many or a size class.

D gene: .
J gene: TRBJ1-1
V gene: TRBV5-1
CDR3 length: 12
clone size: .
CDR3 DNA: TGCGCCAGCAGGGCAGGGTTCACTGAAGCTTTCTTT
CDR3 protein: CASRAGFTEAFF

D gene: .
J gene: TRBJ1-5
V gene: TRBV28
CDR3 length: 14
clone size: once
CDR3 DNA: TGTGCCAGCAGAGAACAGGGTGGGGATCAGCCCCAGCATTTT
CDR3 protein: CASREQGGDQPQHF

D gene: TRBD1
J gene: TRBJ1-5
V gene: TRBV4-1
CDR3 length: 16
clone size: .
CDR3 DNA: TGCGCCAGCAGCCTGGGACAGGGGGGGAGCAGGCAGCCCCAGCATTTT
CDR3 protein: CASSLGQGGSRQPQHF

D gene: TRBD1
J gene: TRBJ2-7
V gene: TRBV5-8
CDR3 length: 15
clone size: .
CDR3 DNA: TGTGCCAGCAGCTTCCGACAGGGGATCACCTACGAGCAGTACTTC
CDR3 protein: CASSFRQGITYEQYF

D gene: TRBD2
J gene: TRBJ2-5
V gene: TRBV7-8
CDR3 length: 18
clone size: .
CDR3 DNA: TGTGCCAGCAGCCCAGCAGGTAGCGGGGGGTATAGTCCAGAGACCCAGTACTTC
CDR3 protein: CASSPAGSGGYSPETQYF

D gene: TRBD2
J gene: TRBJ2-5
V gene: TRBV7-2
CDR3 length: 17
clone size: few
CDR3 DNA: TGTGCCAGCAGCTTAGGGCCTAGCGGAGGAGAACAAGAGACCCAGTACTTC
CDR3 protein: CASSLGPSGGEQETQYF

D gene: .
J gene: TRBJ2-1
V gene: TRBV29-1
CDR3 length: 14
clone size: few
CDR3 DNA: TGCAGCATTCGACCGGGGAGCTCCTACAATGAGCAGTTCTTC
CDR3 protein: CSIRPGSSYNEQFF

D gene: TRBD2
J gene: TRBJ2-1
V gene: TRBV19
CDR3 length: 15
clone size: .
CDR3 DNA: TGTGCCAGTAGCCCAAGCGGGGCGGCCTACAATGAGCAGTTCTTC
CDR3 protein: CASSPSGAAYNEQFF

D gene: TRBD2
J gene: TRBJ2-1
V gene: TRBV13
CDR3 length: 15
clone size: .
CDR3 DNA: TGTGCCAGCAGCTCGGGACTAGCGGGAGGCAATGAGCAGTTCTTC
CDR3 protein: CASSSGLAGGNEQFF

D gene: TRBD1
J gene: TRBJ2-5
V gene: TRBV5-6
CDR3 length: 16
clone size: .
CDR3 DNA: TGTGCCAGCAGCTATGGGACAGGGGGTTTCCAAGAGACCCAGTACTTC
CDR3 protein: CASSYGTGGFQETQYF

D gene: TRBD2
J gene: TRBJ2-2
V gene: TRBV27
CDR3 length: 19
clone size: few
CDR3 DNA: TGTGCCAGCAGTTGGTCGGTGCGGCTAGCGGGACCGAACACCGGGGAGCTGTTTTTT
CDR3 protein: CASSWSVRLAGPNTGELFF

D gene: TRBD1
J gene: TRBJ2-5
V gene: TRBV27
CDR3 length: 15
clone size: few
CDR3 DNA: TGTGCCAGCAGATCCCGGGACAGGGATCGGGAGACCCAGTACTTC
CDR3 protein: CASRSRDRDRETQYF

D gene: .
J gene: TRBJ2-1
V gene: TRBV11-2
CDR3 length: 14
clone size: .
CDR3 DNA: TGTGCCAGCAGCTTACCTGGCGGATACAATGAGCAGTTCTTC
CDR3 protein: CASSLPGGYNEQFF